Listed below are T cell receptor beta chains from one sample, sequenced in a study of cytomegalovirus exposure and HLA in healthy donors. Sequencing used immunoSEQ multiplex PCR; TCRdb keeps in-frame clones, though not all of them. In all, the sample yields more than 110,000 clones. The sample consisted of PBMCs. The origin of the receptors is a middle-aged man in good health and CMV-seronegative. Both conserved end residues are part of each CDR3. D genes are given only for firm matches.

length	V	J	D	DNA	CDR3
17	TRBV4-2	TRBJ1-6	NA	TGTGCCAGCAGCCAAAAACAGGTCCACTCCTATAATTCACCCCTCCACTTT	CASSQKQVHSYNSPLHF
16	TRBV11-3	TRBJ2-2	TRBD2	TGTGCCAGCAGCCCGCCCGGGGGGGGGCCATCCGGGGAGCTGTTTTTT	CASSPPGGGPSGELFF
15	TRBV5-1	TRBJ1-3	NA	TGCGCCAGCAGTTACGACGGGGACTCTGGAAACACCATATATTTT	CASSYDGDSGNTIYF
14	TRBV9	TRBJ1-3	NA	TGTGCCAGCAGCGTAGCAGGGGCCGGAAACACCATATATTTT	CASSVAGAGNTIYF
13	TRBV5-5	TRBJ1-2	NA	TGTGCCAGCAGCTTGGCGGCAGCGTATGGCTACACCTTC	CASSLAAAYGYTF
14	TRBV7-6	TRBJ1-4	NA	TGTGCCAGCAGTTTTACAGGGAATAATGAAAAACTGTTTTTT	CASSFTGNNEKLFF
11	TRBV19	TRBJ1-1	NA	TGTGCCAGTAGAATGGAGGGAGAAGCTTTCTTT	CASRMEGEAFF
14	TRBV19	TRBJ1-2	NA	TGTGCCAGTAAAAGGACAGCCGCTAACTATGGCTACACCTTC	CASKRTAANYGYTF
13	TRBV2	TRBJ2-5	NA	TGTGCCAGTCTTGCAGGGTCCCAAGAGACCCAGTACTTC	CASLAGSQETQYF
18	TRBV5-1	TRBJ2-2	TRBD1	TGCGCCAGCAGCATGGACAGGGGCGGACTAATGTGGACCGGGGAGCTGTTTTTT	CASSMDRGGLMWTGELFF
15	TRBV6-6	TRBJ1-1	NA	TGTGCCAGCAGTCCAACGGGGAATCGGAACACTGAAGCTTTCTTT	CASSPTGNRNTEAFF
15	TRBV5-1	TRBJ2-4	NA	TGCGCCAGCAGCTTTCCTCGCGGAATCAAAAACATTCAGTACTTC	CASSFPRGIKNIQYF
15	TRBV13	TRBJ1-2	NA	TGTGCCACGTCAGAATTAGAGACAGCTAACTATGGCTACACCTTC	CATSELETANYGYTF
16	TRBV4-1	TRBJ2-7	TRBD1	TGCGCCAGCAGCCGTGATGGACAGGGGGCCACCTACGAGCAGTACTTC	CASSRDGQGATYEQYF
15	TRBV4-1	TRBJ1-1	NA	TGCGCCAGCAGCCCCGGGGGGGCCATGAACACTGAAGCTTTCTTT	CASSPGGAMNTEAFF
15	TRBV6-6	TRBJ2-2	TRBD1	TGTGCCAGCAGTCACAGGGGATCGGGCACCGGGGAGCTGTTTTTT	CASSHRGSGTGELFF
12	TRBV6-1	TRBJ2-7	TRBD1	TGTGCCAGCACACAGGGGTCCTACGAGCAGTACTTC	CASTQGSYEQYF
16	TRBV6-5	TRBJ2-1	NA	TGTGCCAGCAGTTCCCTTAGCGGACCAACCTACAATGAGCAGTTCTTC	CASSSLSGPTYNEQFF
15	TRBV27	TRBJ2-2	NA	TGTGCCAGCAGTTTATGGGCAGCGAACACCGGGGAGCTGTTTTTT	CASSLWAANTGELFF
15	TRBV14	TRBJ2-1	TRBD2	TGTGCCAGCAGCCAAGACCCGGGGGGATACAATGAGCAGTTCTTC	CASSQDPGGYNEQFF
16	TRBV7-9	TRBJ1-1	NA	TGTGCCAGCATAGCGGGTACAGGCAGTCGGAACACTGAAGCTTTCTTT	CASIAGTGSRNTEAFF
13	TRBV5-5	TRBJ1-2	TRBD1	TGTGCCAGCAGCCCACAGGGGGGCTATGGCTACACCTTC	CASSPQGGYGYTF
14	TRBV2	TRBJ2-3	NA	TGTGCCAGCAGTGTAGGGGGGGATATAGATACGCAGTATTTT	CASSVGGDIDTQYF
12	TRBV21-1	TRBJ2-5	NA	TGTGCCAGCTCACAGTTACAAGAGACCCAGTACTTC	CASSQLQETQYF
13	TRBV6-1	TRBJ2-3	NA	TGTGCCAGCAGCCGACAGTCCACAGATACGCAGTATTTT	CASSRQSTDTQYF
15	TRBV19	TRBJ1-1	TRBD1	TGTGCCAGTAGTATAAGAGCCAGGGGGCTCTCAGGGGTTTTCTTT	CASSIRARGLSGVFF
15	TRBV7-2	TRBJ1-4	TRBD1	TGTGCCAGCAGCTCCCCGGGACAGGTTAATGAAAAACTGTTTTTT	CASSSPGQVNEKLFF
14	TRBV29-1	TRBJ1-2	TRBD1	TGCAGCGTTAATTACGGCGTACAGGGGTATGGCTACACCTTC	CSVNYGVQGYGYTF
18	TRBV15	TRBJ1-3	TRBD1	TGTGCCACCAGCAGAGATCGGAACAGGGGAATTACTGGAAACACCATATATTTT	CATSRDRNRGITGNTIYF
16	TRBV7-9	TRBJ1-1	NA	TGTGCCAGCAGCCATATTACCCCGGGGGGCGCGACTGAAGCTTTCTTT	CASSHITPGGATEAFF
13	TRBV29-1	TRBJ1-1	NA	TGCAGCGGCATGACCGGGATTGTCACTGAAGCTTTCTTT	CSGMTGIVTEAFF
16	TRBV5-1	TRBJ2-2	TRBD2	TGCGCCAGCAGCTTAATATGGACTAGCGGGACCGGGGAGCTGTTTTTT	CASSLIWTSGTGELFF
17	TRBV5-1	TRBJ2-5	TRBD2	TGCGCCAGCAGCTTCGGGGGGGGCAGGGCAGGATACGAGACCCAGTACTTC	CASSFGGGRAGYETQYF
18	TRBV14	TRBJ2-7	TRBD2	TGTGCCAGCAGCCAAGAAGACGGGACTAGCGGGGGGTATCACGAGCAGTACTTC	CASSQEDGTSGGYHEQYF
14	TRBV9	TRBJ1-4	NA	TGTGCCAGCAGCACCGGTCACGGGAGGGAAAAACTGTTTTTT	CASSTGHGREKLFF
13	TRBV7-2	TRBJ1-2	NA	TGTGCCAGCAGCTTGGACAGCCTCTCTGGCTACACCTTC	CASSLDSLSGYTF
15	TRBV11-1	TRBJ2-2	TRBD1	TGTGCCAGCAGCTTAGAGGACAGGGTCACCGGGGAGCTGTTTTTT	CASSLEDRVTGELFF
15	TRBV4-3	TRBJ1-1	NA	TGCGCCAGCAGCACAAGAACTGGGGGGTTGACTGAAGCTTTCTTT	CASSTRTGGLTEAFF
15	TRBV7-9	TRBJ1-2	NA	TGTGCCAGCAGCTCGCACCGGGAGGTCAACTATGGCTACACCTTC	CASSSHREVNYGYTF
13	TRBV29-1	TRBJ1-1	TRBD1	TGCAGCGCCACGACAGGGGCGAACACTGAAGCTTTCTTT	CSATTGANTEAFF
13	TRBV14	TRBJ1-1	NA	TGTGCCAGCAGCCCCCGACAGCCCGGTGAAGCTTTCTTT	CASSPRQPGEAFF
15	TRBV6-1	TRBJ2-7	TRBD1	TGTGCCAGCAGTGAAACAGGGGGCTTCTCCTACGAGCAGTACTTC	CASSETGGFSYEQYF
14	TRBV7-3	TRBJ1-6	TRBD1	TGTGCCAGCAGCTTACAGACAGGGGATTCACCCCTCCACTTT	CASSLQTGDSPLHF
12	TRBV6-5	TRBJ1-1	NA	TGTGCCAGCAGTTACTCGCCCCGGGAAGCTTTCTTT	CASSYSPREAFF
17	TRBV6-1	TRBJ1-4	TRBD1	TGTGCCAGCAGTGTGACGGACAGGCTTGCAACTAATGAAAAACTGTTTTTT	CASSVTDRLATNEKLFF
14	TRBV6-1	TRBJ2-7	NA	TGTGCCAGCAGGGGGATAGACAGTCCCTACGAGCAGTACTTC	CASRGIDSPYEQYF
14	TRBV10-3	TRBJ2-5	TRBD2	TGTGCCATCAGTAACCCGGGACTAGGCGAGACCCAGTACTTC	CAISNPGLGETQYF
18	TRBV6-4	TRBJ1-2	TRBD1	TGTGCCAGCAGTGACTCGAGCAGACAGGGGGGCCCTAACTATGGCTACACCTTC	CASSDSSRQGGPNYGYTF
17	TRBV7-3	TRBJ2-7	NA	TGTGCCAGCAGCTCCGATGGGGGCGGCCCGGGGACCTACGAGCAGTACTTC	CASSSDGGGPGTYEQYF
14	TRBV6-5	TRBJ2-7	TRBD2	TGTGCCAGCAGTGCACTAGCGGGGTCCTACGAGCAGTACTTC	CASSALAGSYEQYF
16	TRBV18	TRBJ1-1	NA	TGTGCCAGCTCCCCGACATTTGACAAAAGAGAGACTGAAGCTTTCTTT	CASSPTFDKRETEAFF
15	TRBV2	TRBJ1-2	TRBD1	TGTGCCAGCAGTGGACAGGGGGCGCTGGACTATGGCTACACCTTC	CASSGQGALDYGYTF
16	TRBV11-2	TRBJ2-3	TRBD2	TGTGCCAGCAGCTACGGCCAGCGGGGGCCGCAGGATACGCAGTATTTT	CASSYGQRGPQDTQYF
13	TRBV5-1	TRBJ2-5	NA	TGCGCCAGCAGCTCGGTACCGGGAGAGACCCAGTACTTC	CASSSVPGETQYF
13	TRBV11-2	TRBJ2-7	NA	TGTGCCAGCAGCTTAGATAGGGGGTACGAGCAGTACTTC	CASSLDRGYEQYF
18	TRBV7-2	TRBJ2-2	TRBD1	TGTGCCAGCAGCTTGTTGGGGACAGGGGGCGGTAACACCGGGGAGCTGTTTTTT	CASSLLGTGGGNTGELFF